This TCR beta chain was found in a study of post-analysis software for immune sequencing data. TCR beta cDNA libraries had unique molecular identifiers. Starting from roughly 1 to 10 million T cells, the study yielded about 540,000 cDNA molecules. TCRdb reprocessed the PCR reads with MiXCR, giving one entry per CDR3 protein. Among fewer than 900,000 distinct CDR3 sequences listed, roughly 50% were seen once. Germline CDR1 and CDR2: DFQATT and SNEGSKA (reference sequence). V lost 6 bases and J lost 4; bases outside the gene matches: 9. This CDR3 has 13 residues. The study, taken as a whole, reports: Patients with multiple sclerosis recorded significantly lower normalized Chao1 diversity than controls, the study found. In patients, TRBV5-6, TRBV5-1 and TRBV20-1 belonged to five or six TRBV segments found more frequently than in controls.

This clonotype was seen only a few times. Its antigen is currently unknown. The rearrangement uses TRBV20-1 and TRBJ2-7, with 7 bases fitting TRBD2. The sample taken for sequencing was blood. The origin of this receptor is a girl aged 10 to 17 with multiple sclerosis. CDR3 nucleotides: TGCAGTGCCATCGGGACTACCTCTTACGAGCAGTACTTC. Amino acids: CSAIGTTSYEQYF.